The rows below give T cell receptor beta chains drawn from one sample of a study of T cell clonotyping in hematopoietic cell transplantation. The table came from immunoSEQ multiplex PCR; TCRdb's copy has only in-frame clones and leaves some out. The table lists 15,000 to 20,000 clones, about 85% of them singletons. Sequencing used PBMCs, obtained 100 days after allogeneic stem cell transplant. The source of these receptors is a male patient aged 60 to 75 who had an allogeneic stem cell transplant from a related donor, so the T cells may come from the graft donor. Some clones in this sample may be carry-over from other donors' samples. Each CDR3 is given with its conserved first and last residue. The order of the fields is D gene, J gene, CDR3 length, V gene, clone size, CDR3 protein, CDR3 DNA. A D gene is named only where the DNA matches it firmly. Clone size, where shown, is once, few, many, or a class for clones that have expanded.

D: TRBD1
J: TRBJ1-2
length: 14
V: TRBV30
size: .
CDR3: CAWQSGGADYGYTF
DNA: TGTGCCTGGCAATCAGGGGGCGCAGACTATGGCTACACCTTC

D: .
J: TRBJ2-2
length: 13
V: TRBV5-4
size: .
CDR3: CASSLQGPGELFF
DNA: TGTGCCAGCAGCTTACAGGGTCCCGGGGAGCTGTTTTTT

D: .
J: TRBJ2-1
length: 17
V: TRBV19
size: .
CDR3: CASSRGSGGAWYNEQFF
DNA: TGTGCCAGTAGTAGGGGGTCCGGGGGCGCCTGGTACAATGAGCAGTTCTTC

D: .
J: TRBJ2-7
length: 14
V: TRBV10-3
size: few
CDR3: CAISGDFGNYEQYF
DNA: TGTGCCATCAGTGGGGACTTCGGCAACTACGAGCAGTACTTC

D: TRBD1
J: TRBJ2-7
length: 15
V: TRBV14
size: .
CDR3: CASSYRDRLHYEQYF
DNA: TGTGCCAGCAGCTACCGGGACAGGTTACACTACGAGCAGTACTTC

D: TRBD1
J: TRBJ1-5
length: 14
V: TRBV19
size: .
CDR3: CASSRTGNNQPQHF
DNA: TGTGCCAGTAGTAGGACAGGCAACAATCAGCCCCAGCATTTT

D: .
J: TRBJ1-1
length: 14
V: TRBV25-1
size: .
CDR3: CASSDEGGGTEAFF
DNA: TGTGCCAGCAGTGACGAGGGGGGAGGCACTGAAGCTTTCTTT

D: TRBD1
J: TRBJ2-1
length: 15
V: TRBV6-6
size: .
CDR3: CASRTTGSAYNEQFF
DNA: TGTGCCAGCAGAACGACAGGGTCCGCCTACAATGAGCAGTTCTTC

D: .
J: TRBJ2-2
length: 14
V: TRBV18
size: once
CDR3: CASSPTTHTGELFF
DNA: TGTGCCAGCTCACCGACGACACACACCGGGGAGCTGTTTTTT

D: .
J: TRBJ1-1
length: 14
V: TRBV4-3
size: .
CDR3: CASSQSTGGGEAFF
DNA: TGCGCCAGCAGCCAATCCACCGGGGGGGGTGAAGCTTTCTTT

D: .
J: TRBJ2-1
length: 16
V: TRBV19
size: .
CDR3: CASKKAGIHQNNEQFF
DNA: TGTGCCAGTAAAAAGGCGGGGATACATCAAAACAATGAGCAGTTCTTC

D: TRBD2
J: TRBJ2-1
length: 15
V: TRBV6-1
size: .
CDR3: CASKLAGGIPNEQFF
DNA: TGTGCCAGCAAGCTAGCGGGGGGGATACCCAATGAGCAGTTCTTC

D: .
J: TRBJ1-1
length: 12
V: TRBV6-1
size: .
CDR3: CASRRLNTEAFF
DNA: TGTGCCAGCAGACGATTGAACACTGAAGCTTTCTTT

D: .
J: TRBJ2-7
length: 13
V: TRBV7-9
size: .
CDR3: CASSPRGADEQYF
DNA: TGTGCCAGCAGCCCAAGAGGTGCGGACGAGCAGTACTTC

D: .
J: TRBJ1-1
length: 13
V: TRBV13
size: .
CDR3: CASSFKISTEAFF
DNA: TGTGCCAGCAGCTTTAAAATTAGCACTGAAGCTTTCTTT

D: .
J: TRBJ1-1
length: 13
V: TRBV4-2
size: few
CDR3: CASSRPVNTEAFF
DNA: TGTGCCAGCAGCCGACCTGTAAACACTGAAGCTTTCTTT

D: .
J: TRBJ1-1
length: 15
V: TRBV7-2
size: .
CDR3: CASSLTAGANTEAFF
DNA: TGTGCCAGCAGCCTTACTGCAGGGGCGAACACTGAAGCTTTCTTT

D: .
J: TRBJ1-1
length: 12
V: TRBV7-2
size: once
CDR3: CASSLGWSEAFF
DNA: TGTGCCAGCAGCTTAGGGTGGTCTGAAGCTTTCTTT

D: .
J: TRBJ2-1
length: 12
V: TRBV2
size: .
CDR3: CASTPWNNEQFF
DNA: TGTGCCAGCACACCTTGGAACAATGAGCAGTTCTTC

D: .
J: TRBJ2-1
length: 16
V: TRBV7-6
size: .
CDR3: CASSSTPPPSYNEQFF
DNA: TGTGCCAGCAGCTCTACCCCCCCTCCCTCCTACAATGAGCAGTTCTTC

D: .
J: TRBJ1-1
length: 15
V: TRBV19
size: .
CDR3: CASSPTPGGSTEAFF
DNA: TGTGCCAGTAGTCCAACACCGGGGGGTAGCACTGAAGCTTTCTTT

D: .
J: TRBJ2-2
length: 13
V: TRBV10-3
size: .
CDR3: CAITGGTTGELFF
DNA: TGTGCCATCACCGGGGGAACTACCGGGGAGCTGTTTTTT

D: TRBD2
J: TRBJ2-3
length: 17
V: TRBV11-2
size: .
CDR3: CASSPRIAGGATDTQYF
DNA: TGTGCCAGCAGCCCCCGGATAGCGGGAGGGGCCACAGATACGCAGTATTTT

D: TRBD1
J: TRBJ1-3
length: 13
V: TRBV6-1
size: once
CDR3: CATWTGSGNTIYF
DNA: TGTGCCACCTGGACAGGCTCTGGAAACACCATATATTTT

D: TRBD1
J: TRBJ1-1
length: 12
V: TRBV29-1
size: .
CDR3: CSVVRDSTEAFF
DNA: TGCAGCGTTGTAAGGGACAGCACTGAAGCTTTCTTT

D: TRBD2
J: TRBJ2-2
length: 14
V: TRBV6-5
size: .
CDR3: CATGRGGLTGELFF
DNA: TGTGCGACCGGGCGGGGGGGCCTCACCGGGGAGCTGTTTTTT